The clone carrying this TCR beta chain was recorded a few times. Libraries for TCRalpha and TCRbeta carried sample barcodes and unique molecular identifiers via 5'RACE. MiXCR, applied by TCRdb to the 5' RACE reads, yields one record per CDR3 protein. The table records 470,000 or so distinct CDR3 sequences, about 23% of them present only once. The CDR3 runs 14 residues. V was pared by 6 bases and J by 3 bases, with 2 bases of the junction left unmatched. Germline assignment: CDR1 MNHEY and CDR2 SVGAGI. This specimen belongs to a study of T-cell memory formation after mild COVID-19. Study-wide context: TCR clusters were mostly confined to one donor each.

The sample consisted of PBMCs or a T cell subset sorted from them (not recorded which). The rearrangement uses TRBV6-5 and TRBJ2-2, with 9 bases that match TRBD1. This TCR was recovered from an adult woman who had mild COVID-19 (a few samples of this study predate the infection). Cell type and time point are not known. CDR3 in DNA: TGTGCCAGCAGGGGACAGGGATACACCGGGGAGCTGTTTTTT. This encodes CASRGQGYTGELFF.